This is a list of T cell receptor beta chains from one sample in a study of shared clonotypes between healthy human individuals. Clones were sequenced by immunoSEQ multiplex PCR, and TCRdb holds only the in-frame ones, with some missing. Of about 580,000 clones in the sample, 98% were seen once. Sequencing used naive CD8+ T cells sorted from blood. Receptors originate from a man aged 30 to 39 in good health. Both conserved end residues are part of each CDR3. The D gene is left open where the match is weak. Rows may omit the clone size; those that give it use once, few, many or a size class.

CDR3aa: CASSLEMGSYEQYF
CDR3nt: TGTGCCAGCAGCTTAGAAATGGGCTCCTACGAGCAGTACTTC
d_gene: NA
j_gene: TRBJ2-7
abundance: NA
len: 14
v_gene: TRBV11-2

CDR3aa: CASSMTTGAYEQYF
CDR3nt: TGTGCCAGTAGTATGACCACAGGGGCCTACGAGCAGTACTTC
d_gene: TRBD1
j_gene: TRBJ2-7
abundance: once
len: 14
v_gene: TRBV19

CDR3aa: CASSYRAGELFF
CDR3nt: TGTGCCAGCAGTTACAGGGCCGGGGAGCTGTTTTTT
d_gene: NA
j_gene: TRBJ2-2
abundance: NA
len: 12
v_gene: TRBV27

CDR3aa: CASSSELGTSGFSDTQYF
CDR3nt: TGTGCCAGCAGCTCGGAACTAGGGACTAGCGGGTTTTCAGATACGCAGTATTTT
d_gene: TRBD2
j_gene: TRBJ2-3
abundance: NA
len: 18
v_gene: TRBV7-9

CDR3aa: CASVRTGGGYTF
CDR3nt: TGTGCCAGCGTGCGGACAGGGGGCGGCTACACCTTC
d_gene: TRBD1
j_gene: TRBJ1-2
abundance: NA
len: 12
v_gene: TRBV9

CDR3aa: CASSPTSWAYEQYF
CDR3nt: TGTGCCAGCAGTCCGACTAGTTGGGCCTACGAGCAGTACTTC
d_gene: NA
j_gene: TRBJ2-7
abundance: NA
len: 14
v_gene: TRBV27

CDR3aa: CASSYTSGGSYEQYF
CDR3nt: TGTGCCAGCAGCTACACTAGCGGAGGGAGCTACGAGCAGTACTTC
d_gene: TRBD2
j_gene: TRBJ2-7
abundance: NA
len: 15
v_gene: TRBV14

CDR3aa: CASSLPFSIGNTIYF
CDR3nt: TGTGCCAGCAGTTTACCTTTTTCTATCGGAAACACCATATATTTT
d_gene: NA
j_gene: TRBJ1-3
abundance: NA
len: 15
v_gene: TRBV28

CDR3aa: CASSLMVLPAGVSIEQYF
CDR3nt: TGTGCCAGCAGCTTAATGGTCCTTCCAGCGGGAGTGTCTATCGAGCAGTACTTC
d_gene: TRBD2
j_gene: TRBJ2-7
abundance: once
len: 18
v_gene: TRBV7-9

CDR3aa: CASRTGGGGYTF
CDR3nt: TGTGCCAGCAGGACAGGGGGCGGCGGCTACACCTTC
d_gene: TRBD1
j_gene: TRBJ1-2
abundance: NA
len: 12
v_gene: TRBV27

CDR3aa: CASSQGGLSYNEQFF
CDR3nt: TGCGCCAGCAGTCAAGGGGGTCTCTCCTACAATGAGCAGTTCTTC
d_gene: NA
j_gene: TRBJ2-1
abundance: NA
len: 15
v_gene: TRBV23-1

CDR3aa: CATRTRGRTEKLFF
CDR3nt: TGTGCCACCAGGACCAGGGGCAGGACGGAAAAACTGTTTTTT
d_gene: NA
j_gene: TRBJ1-4
abundance: NA
len: 14
v_gene: TRBV15

CDR3aa: CASSWDKLPSYEQYF
CDR3nt: TGTGCCAGCAGTTGGGACAAACTCCCCTCCTACGAGCAGTACTTC
d_gene: NA
j_gene: TRBJ2-7
abundance: NA
len: 15
v_gene: TRBV28

CDR3aa: CASSATTSTDTQYF
CDR3nt: TGTGCCAGTTCGGCTACCACTAGCACAGATACGCAGTATTTT
d_gene: NA
j_gene: TRBJ2-3
abundance: NA
len: 14
v_gene: TRBV28

CDR3aa: CAKGEAQETQYF
CDR3nt: TGTGCCAAGGGGGAGGCGCAAGAGACCCAGTACTTC
d_gene: NA
j_gene: TRBJ2-5
abundance: NA
len: 12
v_gene: TRBV6-6

CDR3aa: CASSFEGYNEQFF
CDR3nt: TGTGCCAGCAGTTTTGAGGGCTACAATGAGCAGTTCTTC
d_gene: NA
j_gene: TRBJ2-1
abundance: NA
len: 13
v_gene: TRBV2

CDR3aa: CASSAFDRGYAYEQYF
CDR3nt: TGTGCCAGTAGTGCTTTCGACAGGGGGTACGCTTACGAGCAGTACTTC
d_gene: TRBD1
j_gene: TRBJ2-7
abundance: NA
len: 16
v_gene: TRBV19

CDR3aa: CASSHYEQYF
CDR3nt: TGTGCCAGCAGCCACTACGAGCAGTACTTC
d_gene: NA
j_gene: TRBJ2-7
abundance: NA
len: 10
v_gene: TRBV6-6

CDR3aa: CASSFAYEQYF
CDR3nt: TGTGCCAGCAGTTTCGCTTACGAGCAGTACTTC
d_gene: NA
j_gene: TRBJ2-7
abundance: NA
len: 11
v_gene: TRBV28

CDR3aa: CATSRVRDSGYEQFF
CDR3nt: TGTGCCACCAGCAGAGTAAGGGACAGTGGCTATGAGCAGTTCTTC
d_gene: TRBD1
j_gene: TRBJ2-1
abundance: once
len: 15
v_gene: TRBV15

CDR3aa: CASSAGTARYEQYF
CDR3nt: TGTGCCAGCAGCGCCGGGACCGCTCGCTACGAGCAGTACTTC
d_gene: NA
j_gene: TRBJ2-7
abundance: NA
len: 14
v_gene: TRBV7-2

CDR3aa: CASSSAASSYNEQFF
CDR3nt: TGTGCCAGCAGCTCCGCGGCGAGCTCCTACAATGAGCAGTTCTTC
d_gene: NA
j_gene: TRBJ2-1
abundance: NA
len: 15
v_gene: TRBV11-2

CDR3aa: CASRSLARYNEQFF
CDR3nt: TGTGCCAGCCGGTCACTAGCCCGCTACAATGAGCAGTTCTTC
d_gene: NA
j_gene: TRBJ2-1
abundance: NA
len: 14
v_gene: TRBV27

CDR3aa: CASSKGWGAKNIQYF
CDR3nt: TGTGCCAGCAGTAAAGGGTGGGGGGCCAAAAACATTCAGTACTTC
d_gene: NA
j_gene: TRBJ2-4
abundance: NA
len: 15
v_gene: TRBV28

CDR3aa: CASSGDTRGGQPQHF
CDR3nt: TGTGCCAGCAGTGGGGACACAAGGGGCGGTCAGCCCCAGCATTTT
d_gene: NA
j_gene: TRBJ1-5
abundance: NA
len: 15
v_gene: TRBV6-1

CDR3aa: CASSLGSNQPQHF
CDR3nt: TGTGCCAGCAGTTTAGGGAGCAATCAGCCCCAGCATTTT
d_gene: NA
j_gene: TRBJ1-5
abundance: NA
len: 13
v_gene: TRBV27

CDR3aa: CASTTHEAGGAYGYTF
CDR3nt: TGTGCCAGCACCACACACGAGGCCGGAGGAGCGTATGGCTACACCTTC
d_gene: NA
j_gene: TRBJ1-2
abundance: NA
len: 16
v_gene: TRBV14

CDR3aa: CASMGRYEQYF
CDR3nt: TGTGCCAGCATGGGGCGCTACGAGCAGTACTTC
d_gene: NA
j_gene: TRBJ2-7
abundance: NA
len: 11
v_gene: TRBV27

CDR3aa: CASSHAREIYEQYF
CDR3nt: TGCGCCAGCAGCCATGCAAGAGAGATCTACGAGCAGTACTTC
d_gene: NA
j_gene: TRBJ2-7
abundance: once
len: 14
v_gene: TRBV5-1

CDR3aa: CASSDALGIYF
CDR3nt: TGTGCCAGCAGTGATGCTCTGGGAATATACTTC
d_gene: NA
j_gene: TRBJ2-7
abundance: NA
len: 11
v_gene: TRBV25-1

CDR3aa: CASTPGGQQNIQYF
CDR3nt: TGTGCCAGCACCCCGGGGGGGCAGCAAAACATTCAGTACTTC
d_gene: TRBD2
j_gene: TRBJ2-4
abundance: NA
len: 14
v_gene: TRBV7-2

CDR3aa: CASSRDRVGLVTQYF
CDR3nt: TGTGCCAGCAGCCGCGACAGGGTCGGTTTGGTGACCCAGTACTTC
d_gene: TRBD1
j_gene: TRBJ2-5
abundance: NA
len: 15
v_gene: TRBV5-6

CDR3aa: CASSLTQGGLGHEQYF
CDR3nt: TGTGCCAGCAGTTTGACCCAGGGTGGGTTGGGGCACGAGCAGTACTTC
d_gene: NA
j_gene: TRBJ2-7
abundance: NA
len: 16
v_gene: TRBV28

CDR3aa: CAWSAGIMGTEAFF
CDR3nt: TGTGCCTGGAGTGCAGGGATAATGGGCACTGAAGCTTTCTTT
d_gene: NA
j_gene: TRBJ1-1
abundance: NA
len: 14
v_gene: TRBV30

CDR3aa: CASSSRTSGSPDTQYF
CDR3nt: TGTGCCAGCAGCTCGAGGACTAGCGGGAGCCCAGATACGCAGTATTTT
d_gene: TRBD2
j_gene: TRBJ2-3
abundance: NA
len: 16
v_gene: TRBV11-3

CDR3aa: CATSDRGAPQYF
CDR3nt: TGTGCCACCTCGGACAGGGGAGCGCCCCAGTACTTC
d_gene: TRBD1
j_gene: TRBJ2-5
abundance: NA
len: 12
v_gene: TRBV27

CDR3aa: CASSELLGGAGANVLTF
CDR3nt: TGTGCCAGCAGTGAATTACTCGGAGGGGCTGGGGCCAACGTCCTGACTTTC
d_gene: NA
j_gene: TRBJ2-6
abundance: NA
len: 17
v_gene: TRBV6-1

CDR3aa: CASSQLLGNDEQYF
CDR3nt: TGTGCCAGCAGCCAATTACTTGGGAATGACGAGCAGTACTTC
d_gene: NA
j_gene: TRBJ2-7
abundance: NA
len: 14
v_gene: TRBV16

CDR3aa: CASSHLAGGTYEQYF
CDR3nt: TGCGCCAGCAGCCACCTAGCGGGAGGGACCTACGAGCAGTACTTC
d_gene: TRBD2
j_gene: TRBJ2-7
abundance: NA
len: 15
v_gene: TRBV4-1

CDR3aa: CASSVAGRGLETQYF
CDR3nt: TGTGCCAGCAGCGTAGCCGGCAGGGGGCTAGAGACCCAGTACTTC
d_gene: TRBD1
j_gene: TRBJ2-5
abundance: NA
len: 15
v_gene: TRBV9

CDR3aa: CASSQDSRVDGYTF
CDR3nt: TGTGCCAGCAGCCAAGACAGTCGGGTAGATGGCTACACCTTC
d_gene: NA
j_gene: TRBJ1-2
abundance: NA
len: 14
v_gene: TRBV7-9

CDR3aa: CASSSSWANYEQYF
CDR3nt: TGTGCCAGCAGCTCATCGTGGGCAAACTACGAGCAGTACTTC
d_gene: NA
j_gene: TRBJ2-7
abundance: NA
len: 14
v_gene: TRBV5-4

CDR3aa: CASPGGLDTDTQYF
CDR3nt: TGCGCCAGCCCGGGTGGACTAGACACAGATACGCAGTATTTT
d_gene: TRBD2
j_gene: TRBJ2-3
abundance: NA
len: 14
v_gene: TRBV5-1

CDR3aa: CASSLIAGGVYNEQFF
CDR3nt: TGTGCCAGCAGTTTAATCGCGGGAGGAGTCTACAATGAGCAGTTCTTC
d_gene: TRBD2
j_gene: TRBJ2-1
abundance: NA
len: 16
v_gene: TRBV28

CDR3aa: CSVDVGADSYEQYF
CDR3nt: TGCAGCGTTGATGTGGGGGCCGACTCCTACGAGCAGTACTTC
d_gene: NA
j_gene: TRBJ2-7
abundance: NA
len: 14
v_gene: TRBV29-1

CDR3aa: CASSLASSYNEQFF
CDR3nt: TGTGCCAGCAGTTTGGCGAGCTCCTACAATGAGCAGTTCTTC
d_gene: NA
j_gene: TRBJ2-1
abundance: few
len: 14
v_gene: TRBV27

CDR3aa: CSVDGNQETQYF
CDR3nt: TGCAGCGTTGACGGTAACCAAGAGACCCAGTACTTC
d_gene: NA
j_gene: TRBJ2-5
abundance: once
len: 12
v_gene: TRBV29-1

CDR3aa: CASSSPTRSNIQYF
CDR3nt: TGTGCCAGCAGTTCGCCGACTAGAAGCAACATTCAGTACTTC
d_gene: NA
j_gene: TRBJ2-4
abundance: NA
len: 14
v_gene: TRBV28

CDR3aa: CASSFRNTGELFF
CDR3nt: TGTGCCAGCAGCTTTAGGAACACCGGGGAGCTGTTTTTT
d_gene: NA
j_gene: TRBJ2-2
abundance: once
len: 13
v_gene: TRBV11-2

CDR3aa: CASSTGTTSYNEQFF
CDR3nt: TGCGCCAGCAGCACAGGGACGACCTCCTACAATGAGCAGTTCTTC
d_gene: NA
j_gene: TRBJ2-1
abundance: NA
len: 15
v_gene: TRBV4-1

CDR3aa: CASSANEQFF
CDR3nt: TGTGCCAGCAGTGCCAATGAGCAGTTCTTC
d_gene: NA
j_gene: TRBJ2-1
abundance: NA
len: 10
v_gene: TRBV6-1

CDR3aa: CSGVGRYNEQFF
CDR3nt: TGCAGCGGTGTGGGACGGTACAATGAGCAGTTCTTC
d_gene: NA
j_gene: TRBJ2-1
abundance: NA
len: 12
v_gene: TRBV29-1

CDR3aa: CASSQDFQYGDDSYEQYF
CDR3nt: TGCGCCAGCAGCCAAGATTTTCAATACGGGGACGACTCCTACGAGCAGTACTTC
d_gene: NA
j_gene: TRBJ2-7
abundance: NA
len: 18
v_gene: TRBV4-3

CDR3aa: CASSLTAYSNQPQHF
CDR3nt: TGTGCCAGCAGTCTGACAGCGTATAGCAATCAGCCCCAGCATTTT
d_gene: NA
j_gene: TRBJ1-5
abundance: NA
len: 15
v_gene: TRBV27

CDR3aa: CASSPPPQGASGTEAFF
CDR3nt: TGTGCCAGCAGCCCGCCCCCTCAGGGGGCATCGGGCACTGAAGCTTTCTTT
d_gene: TRBD1
j_gene: TRBJ1-1
abundance: NA
len: 17
v_gene: TRBV27

CDR3aa: CASSGYKGSSTDTQYF
CDR3nt: TGTGCCAGCAGTGGCTACAAGGGGTCGAGCACAGATACGCAGTATTTT
d_gene: NA
j_gene: TRBJ2-3
abundance: NA
len: 16
v_gene: TRBV27

CDR3aa: CASSGQGASETQYF
CDR3nt: TGTGCCAGCAGTGGACAGGGGGCATCAGAGACCCAGTACTTC
d_gene: TRBD1
j_gene: TRBJ2-5
abundance: NA
len: 14
v_gene: TRBV6-5

CDR3aa: CASSYSLGGEQYF
CDR3nt: TGTGCCAGCAGTTACTCATTAGGAGGGGAGCAGTACTTC
d_gene: NA
j_gene: TRBJ2-7
abundance: NA
len: 13
v_gene: TRBV6-5

CDR3aa: CASSSLAGGGETQYF
CDR3nt: TGTGCCAGCAGCTCCCTAGCGGGAGGGGGGGAGACCCAGTACTTC
d_gene: TRBD2
j_gene: TRBJ2-5
abundance: NA
len: 15
v_gene: TRBV7-9

CDR3aa: CAVQDFAPSYEQYF
CDR3nt: TGTGCCGTACAGGACTTCGCCCCCTCCTACGAGCAGTACTTC
d_gene: NA
j_gene: TRBJ2-7
abundance: NA
len: 14
v_gene: TRBV28